The rows below give T cell receptor beta chains drawn from one sample of a study of CD4 T cells in relation to SARS-CoV-2 and coronaviruses. The antigens these receptors bind are not known. Sequenced by immunoSEQ multiplex PCR; TCRdb stores in-frame clones only, minus some. The sample carries roughly 10,000 clones, 74% recorded once. Sample: CD4+ T cells from PBMCs, cultured in vitro. Receptor source: a human donor in good health. Each CDR3 is given with its conserved first and last residue. D genes are given only for firm matches. Size values are once, few and many counts, or a class for expanded clones, and some rows have none.

TRBJ2-2,TRBV5-1,TRBD2,few,CASSLTSGGNTGELFF,TGCGCCAGCAGCTTGACTAGCGGGGGAAACACCGGGGAGCTGTTTTTT
TRBJ1-2,TRBV19,TRBD1,-,CASSTGTGGTNYGYTF,TGTGCCAGTAGTACCGGGACAGGGGGCACGAACTATGGCTACACCTTC
TRBJ1-1,TRBV19,-,-,CASSERWGTNTEAFF,TGTGCCAGTAGTGAGCGCTGGGGAACGAACACTGAAGCTTTCTTT
TRBJ1-5,TRBV7-2,-,few,CASRLGGYSNQPQHF,TGTGCCAGCAGGCTGGGGGGGTATAGCAATCAGCCCCAGCATTTT
TRBJ2-5,TRBV10-3,TRBD1,-,CAISTGGETQYF,TGTGCCATCAGTACAGGGGGCGAGACCCAGTACTTC
TRBJ1-5,TRBV4-1,-,-,CASSRLENQPQHF,TGCGCCAGCAGCCGATTAGAAAATCAGCCCCAGCATTTT
TRBJ2-3,TRBV5-1,TRBD2,-,CASSLLAGLTDTQYF,TGCGCCAGCAGCTTACTAGCGGGGCTCACAGATACGCAGTATTTT
TRBJ1-1,TRBV18,-,-,CASSPERTEAFF,TGTGCCAGCTCACCAGAAAGAACTGAAGCTTTCTTT
TRBJ2-1,TRBV4-3,-,-,CASSLDSRGIGEQFF,TGCGCCAGCAGCCTGGACAGTCGCGGAATTGGTGAGCAGTTCTTC
TRBJ2-2,TRBV7-2,TRBD1,-,CASRGRQGTSAGELFF,TGTGCCAGCAGAGGGCGACAGGGTACTTCGGCCGGGGAGCTGTTTTTT
TRBJ2-5,TRBV29-1,TRBD1,-,CSVVGTGQETQYF,TGCAGCGTTGTGGGGACAGGGCAAGAGACCCAGTACTTC
TRBJ2-2,TRBV10-3,TRBD2,-,CAIRRSLAGGPNTGELFF,TGTGCCATCAGGAGGAGTCTAGCGGGAGGGCCGAACACCGGGGAGCTGTTTTTT
TRBJ2-1,TRBV30,TRBD2,few,CAWGSTSGGYNEQFF,TGTGCCTGGGGCAGTACTAGCGGGGGCTACAATGAGCAGTTCTTC
TRBJ1-1,TRBV6-5,-,-,CASRSGPHTEAFF,TGTGCCAGCAGATCGGGACCCCACACTGAAGCTTTCTTT
TRBJ2-7,TRBV4-2,-,-,CASSPSDDPYEQYF,TGTGCCAGCAGCCCCTCGGATGACCCCTACGAGCAGTACTTC
TRBJ2-7,TRBV7-9,TRBD1,-,CASSLVLTGGTYEQYF,TGTGCCAGCAGCTTAGTCCTGACAGGGGGCACCTACGAGCAGTACTTC
TRBJ1-2,TRBV6-5,-,-,CASSYGLGGYGYTF,TGTGCCAGCAGTTACGGCCTTGGGGGCTATGGCTACACCTTC
TRBJ1-1,TRBV5-6,-,-,CASSSQGWVTEAFF,TGTGCCAGCAGCTCACAGGGTTGGGTCACTGAAGCTTTCTTT
TRBJ1-2,TRBV7-8,-,-,CASTNPGQGRGYTF,TGTGCCAGCACCAACCCGGGGCAGGGTCGTGGCTACACCTTC
TRBJ1-2,TRBV5-1,-,-,CASSYTTANTNYGYTF,TGCGCCAGCAGCTATACCACAGCGAATACTAACTATGGCTACACCTTC
TRBJ1-4,TRBV10-3,-,-,CAISESRGVRSSTNEKLFF,TGTGCCATCAGTGAGTCGAGGGGGGTACGTTCGTCAACTAATGAAAAACTGTTTTTT
TRBJ1-1,TRBV4-1,TRBD1,-,CASSPRTGNTEAFF,TGCGCCAGCAGCCCCCGGACAGGCAACACTGAAGCTTTCTTT
TRBJ1-6,TRBV3-1/TRBV3-2,-,few,CASSQAGGVRSPLHF,TGTGCCAGCAGCCAAGCTGGGGGAGTTAGGTCACCCCTCCACTTT
TRBJ1-1,TRBV7-9,-,once,CASSLILGRGPEAFF,TGTGCCAGCAGCTTAATCTTAGGGAGGGGACCTGAAGCTTTCTTT
TRBJ2-1,TRBV10-3,-,few,CAIKGSENEQFF,TGTGCCATCAAAGGTTCGGAAAATGAGCAGTTCTTC
TRBJ2-1,TRBV14,-,-,CASSLFREQFF,TGTGCCAGCAGCCTCTTTCGTGAGCAGTTCTTC
TRBJ1-2,TRBV5-4,-,once,CASSWLGPPGEYTF,TGTGCCAGCAGCTGGCTCGGGCCTCCAGGCGAGTACACCTTC
TRBJ2-5,TRBV29-1,-,-,CSVGQNQETQYF,TGCAGCGTTGGGCAGAACCAAGAGACCCAGTACTTC
TRBJ2-6,TRBV9,-,-,CASSPPSGWAPGANVLTF,TGTGCCAGCAGCCCCCCCTCCGGCTGGGCCCCTGGGGCCAACGTCCTGACTTTC
TRBJ1-2,TRBV3-1/TRBV3-2,-,few,CASSQQGNYGYTF,TGTGCCAGCAGCCAACAGGGGAACTATGGCTACACCTTC
TRBJ2-7,TRBV5-1,-,once,CASSSPQGGLAYEQYF,TGCGCCAGCAGCTCCCCCCAAGGAGGGTTAGCCTACGAGCAGTACTTC
TRBJ1-1,TRBV28,-,-,CASNSRVTEAFF,TGTGCCAGCAACTCCAGGGTCACTGAAGCTTTCTTT
TRBJ2-1,TRBV27,TRBD1,-,CASSTGQGKYEQFF,TGTGCCAGCAGTACGGGACAGGGAAAGTATGAGCAGTTCTTC
TRBJ2-3,TRBV2,TRBD2,-,CASSEPPGLAGGTDTQYF,TGTGCCAGCAGTGAACCTCCCGGACTAGCGGGGGGCACAGATACGCAGTATTTT
TRBJ1-2,TRBV7-2,-,few,CASSGRMFGHYGYTF,TGTGCCAGCAGCGGAAGGATGTTCGGGCACTATGGCTACACCTTC
TRBJ2-1,TRBV11-2,TRBD2,-,CASSSSWRGGRNEQFF,TGTGCCAGCAGCTCCTCGTGGCGGGGGGGCAGGAATGAGCAGTTCTTC
TRBJ2-1,TRBV7-9,TRBD2,-,CASSPGLADYNEQFF,TGTGCCAGCAGCCCGGGACTAGCAGACTACAATGAGCAGTTCTTC
TRBJ1-2,TRBV5-6,-,-,CASSLGGGYGYTF,TGTGCCAGCAGCTTGGGGGGGGGCTATGGCTACACCTTC
TRBJ1-5,TRBV12-3/TRBV12-4,-,once,CASSYAGVQPQHF,TGTGCCAGCAGTTACGCAGGAGTACAGCCCCAGCATTTT
TRBJ1-4,TRBV6-5,TRBD1,-,CASSSDRGGEKLFF,TGTGCCAGCAGTTCGGACAGGGGAGGCGAAAAACTGTTTTTT
TRBJ1-2,TRBV9,TRBD1,-,CASSGTGVNYGYTF,TGTGCCAGCAGCGGAACAGGGGTGAACTATGGCTACACCTTC
TRBJ1-4,TRBV6-5,-,-,CASSFQGGGEKLFF,TGTGCCAGCAGTTTCCAGGGCGGGGGTGAAAAACTGTTTTTT
TRBJ1-5,TRBV2,TRBD1,-,CASSAGQGNYQPQHF,TGTGCCAGCAGCGCGGGACAGGGGAATTATCAGCCCCAGCATTTT
TRBJ1-4,TRBV4-3,-,few,CASSQFRGEKLFF,TGCGCCAGCAGCCAATTCCGGGGTGAAAAACTGTTTTTT
TRBJ2-7,TRBV4-2,-,-,CASSLWDQGYEQYF,TGTGCCAGCAGCCTCTGGGACCAAGGGTACGAGCAGTACTTC
TRBJ2-1,TRBV14,-,-,CASSPLRGSGMRNEQFF,TGTGCCAGCAGCCCCCTGAGGGGTAGCGGCATGAGGAATGAGCAGTTCTTC
TRBJ1-2,TRBV6-5,TRBD1,-,CASSTQTGNPYGYTF,TGTGCCAGCAGTACCCAGACAGGGAACCCTTATGGCTACACCTTC
TRBJ1-5,TRBV7-8,TRBD1,-,CASSYGQGTNSNQPQHF,TGTGCCAGCAGCTACGGACAGGGAACTAATAGCAATCAGCCCCAGCATTTT
TRBJ1-4,TRBV7-9,-,-,CASRDKNEKLFF,TGTGCCAGCAGGGACAAGAATGAAAAACTGTTTTTT
TRBJ2-3,TRBV9,TRBD2,-,CASSAGTSGGATDTQYF,TGTGCCAGCAGCGCCGGGACTAGCGGGGGGGCAACCGATACGCAGTATTTT
TRBJ2-3,TRBV7-9,-,-,CASGNGIGTDTQYF,TGTGCCAGTGGTAACGGGATCGGCACAGATACGCAGTATTTT
TRBJ2-2,TRBV2,TRBD1,-,CASTQQGHTGELFF,TGTGCCAGCACCCAACAGGGGCACACCGGGGAGCTGTTTTTT
TRBJ2-2,TRBV5-8,-,-,CASNKVGAMGRIGELFF,TGTGCCAGCAACAAAGTAGGGGCGATGGGACGGATCGGGGAGCTGTTTTTT
TRBJ1-3,TRBV7-2,-,once,CASSLAGGNLRGGNTIYF,TGTGCCAGCAGCTTAGCGGGCGGGAATTTAAGGGGTGGAAACACCATATATTTT
TRBJ1-4,TRBV29-1,-,-,CSVVDGLNEKLFF,TGCAGCGTCGTGGACGGTTTAAATGAAAAACTGTTTTTT
TRBJ1-6,TRBV19,-,-,CASSIQLAYNSPLHF,TGTGCCAGTAGTATACAGTTGGCCTATAATTCACCCCTCCACTTT
TRBJ2-2,TRBV9,TRBD2,-,CASSPQASGITGELFF,TGTGCCAGCAGCCCCCAGGCTAGCGGAATCACCGGGGAGCTGTTTTTT